The present TCR beta chain was sequenced within a study of beta chain features in type 1 diabetes. Since all of the isolated RNA was reverse transcribed, expressed TCRB transcripts were what got sequenced. Profiling relied on immunoSEQ multiplex PCR, and the TCRdb table lists in-frame clones only, not all of them. The sample has hundreds of thousands of clones, around 15% seen once. V lost 0 bases to trimming and J lost 2 bases, with 11 bases between them. Looked up from germline, CDR1 is LGHNA and CDR2 is YNFKEQ. The CDR3 extends over 15 amino acids. This clone was seen only a few times. This sequence originates from a man aged 18 to 29 in good health. The sample comprised naive CD4+ T cells from blood. The chain uses TRBV4-2 and TRBJ2-7; weak D call: TRBD2 (6 bases). DNA of the CDR3: TGTGCCAGCAGCCAAGAGGGACTGCCTCCCTACGAGCAGTACTTC. It codes for CASSQEGLPPYEQYF.